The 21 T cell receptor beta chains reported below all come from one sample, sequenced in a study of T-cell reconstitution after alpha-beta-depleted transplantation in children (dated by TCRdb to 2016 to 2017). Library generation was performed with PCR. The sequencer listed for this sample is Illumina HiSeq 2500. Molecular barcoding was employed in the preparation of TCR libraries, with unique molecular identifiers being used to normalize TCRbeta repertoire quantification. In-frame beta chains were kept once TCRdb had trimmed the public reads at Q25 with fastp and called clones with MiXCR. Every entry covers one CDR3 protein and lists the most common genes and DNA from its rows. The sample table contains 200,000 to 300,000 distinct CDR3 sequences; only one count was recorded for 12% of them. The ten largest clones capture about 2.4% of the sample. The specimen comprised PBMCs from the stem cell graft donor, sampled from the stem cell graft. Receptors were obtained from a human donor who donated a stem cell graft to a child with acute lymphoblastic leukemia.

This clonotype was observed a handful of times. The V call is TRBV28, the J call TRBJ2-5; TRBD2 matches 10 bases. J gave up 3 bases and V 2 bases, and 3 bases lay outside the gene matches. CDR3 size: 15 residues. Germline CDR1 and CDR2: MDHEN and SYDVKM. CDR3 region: CASSLLAGDEETQYF. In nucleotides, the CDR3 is TGTGCCAGCAGTTTACTAGCGGGAGACGAAGAGACCCAGTACTTC.

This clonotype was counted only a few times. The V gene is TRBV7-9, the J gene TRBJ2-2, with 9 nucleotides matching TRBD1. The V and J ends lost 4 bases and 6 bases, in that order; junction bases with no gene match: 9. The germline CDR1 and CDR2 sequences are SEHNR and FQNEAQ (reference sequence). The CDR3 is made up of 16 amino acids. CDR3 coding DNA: TGTGCCAGCAGCTCTGGGACAGGGAGGTCCGCCGGGGAGCTGTTTTTT. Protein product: CASSSGTGRSAGELFF.

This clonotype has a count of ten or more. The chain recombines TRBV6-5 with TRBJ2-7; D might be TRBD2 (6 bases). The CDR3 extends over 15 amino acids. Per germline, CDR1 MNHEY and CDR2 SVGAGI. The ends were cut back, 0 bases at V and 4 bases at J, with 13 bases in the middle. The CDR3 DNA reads TGTGCCAGCAGTTACTCCCGGGGGTGGGGGTACGAGCAGTACTTC. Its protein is CASSYSRGWGYEQYF.

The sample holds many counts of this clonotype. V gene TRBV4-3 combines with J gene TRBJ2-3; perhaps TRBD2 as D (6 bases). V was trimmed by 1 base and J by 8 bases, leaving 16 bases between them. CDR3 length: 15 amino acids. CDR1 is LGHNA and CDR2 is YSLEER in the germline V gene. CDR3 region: CASSQASGRGVTQYF. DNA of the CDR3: TGCGCCAGCAGCCAAGCGAGCGGTCGCGGGGTTACGCAGTATTTT.

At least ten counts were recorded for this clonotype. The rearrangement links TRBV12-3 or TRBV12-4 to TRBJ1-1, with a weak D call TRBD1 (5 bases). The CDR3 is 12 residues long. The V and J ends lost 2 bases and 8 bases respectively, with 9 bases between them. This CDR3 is CASSLRQREAFF. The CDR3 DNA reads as TGTGCCAGCAGTTTAAGACAGAGAGAAGCTTTCTTT.

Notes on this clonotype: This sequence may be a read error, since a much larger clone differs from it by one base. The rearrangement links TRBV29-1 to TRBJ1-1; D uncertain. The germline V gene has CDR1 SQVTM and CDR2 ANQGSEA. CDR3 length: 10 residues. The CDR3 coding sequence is TGCATCGCCAGCACCTCTGAAGCTTTCTTT. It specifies CIASTSEAFF. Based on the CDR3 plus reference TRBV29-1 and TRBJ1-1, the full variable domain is SAVISQKPSRDICQRGTSLTIQCQVDSQVTMMFWYRQQPGQSLTLIATANQGSEATYESGFVIDKFPISRPNLTFSTLTVSNMSPEDSSIYLCIASTSEAFFGQGTRLTVV.

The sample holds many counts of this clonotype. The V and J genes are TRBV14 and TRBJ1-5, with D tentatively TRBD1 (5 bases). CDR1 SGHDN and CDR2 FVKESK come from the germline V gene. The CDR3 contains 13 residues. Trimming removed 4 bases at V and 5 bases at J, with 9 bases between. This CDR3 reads CASSRWGDQPQHF. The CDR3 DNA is TGTGCCAGCAGCCGGTGGGGGGATCAGCCCCAGCATTTT.

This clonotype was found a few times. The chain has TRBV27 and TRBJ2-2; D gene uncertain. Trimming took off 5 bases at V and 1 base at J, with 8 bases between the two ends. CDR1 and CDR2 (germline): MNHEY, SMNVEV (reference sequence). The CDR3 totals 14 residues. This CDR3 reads CASSLQENTGELFF. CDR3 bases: TGTGCCAGCAGTCTTCAGGAGAACACCGGGGAGCTGTTTTTT.

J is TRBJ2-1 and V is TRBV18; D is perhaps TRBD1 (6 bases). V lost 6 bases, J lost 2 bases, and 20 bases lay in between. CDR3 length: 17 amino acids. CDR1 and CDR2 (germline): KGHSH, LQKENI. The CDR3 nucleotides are TGTGCCAGCTCCAACCTCCAGACAGGAACAGCCTACAATGAGCAGTTCTTC. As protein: CASSNLQTGTAYNEQFF.

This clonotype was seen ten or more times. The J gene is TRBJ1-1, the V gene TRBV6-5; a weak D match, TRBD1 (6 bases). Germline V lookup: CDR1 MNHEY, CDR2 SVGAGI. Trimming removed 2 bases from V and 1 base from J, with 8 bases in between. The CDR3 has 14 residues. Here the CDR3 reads CASSYRGANTEAFF. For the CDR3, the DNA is TGTGCCAGCAGTTACAGGGGGGCGAACACTGAAGCTTTCTTT.

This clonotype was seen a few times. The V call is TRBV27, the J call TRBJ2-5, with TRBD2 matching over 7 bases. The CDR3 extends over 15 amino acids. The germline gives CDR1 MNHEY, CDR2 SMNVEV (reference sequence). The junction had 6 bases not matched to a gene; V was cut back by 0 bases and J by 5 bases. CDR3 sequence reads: CASSLSASGVETQYF. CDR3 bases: TGTGCCAGCAGTTTATCGGCTAGCGGTGTGGAGACCCAGTACTTC.

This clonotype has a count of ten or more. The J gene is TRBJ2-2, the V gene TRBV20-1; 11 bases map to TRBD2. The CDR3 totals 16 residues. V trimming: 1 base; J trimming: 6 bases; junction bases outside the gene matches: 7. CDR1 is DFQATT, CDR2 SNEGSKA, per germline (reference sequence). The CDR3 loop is CSARAYLTSGAGELFF. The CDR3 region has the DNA TGCAGTGCTAGAGCGTATTTGACTAGCGGGGCCGGGGAGCTGTTTTTT.

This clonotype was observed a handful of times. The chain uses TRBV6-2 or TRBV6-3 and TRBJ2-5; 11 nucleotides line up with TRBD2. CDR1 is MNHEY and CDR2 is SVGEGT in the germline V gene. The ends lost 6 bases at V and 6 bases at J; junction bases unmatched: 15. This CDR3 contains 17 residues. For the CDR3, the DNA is TGTGCCAGCAGCGACGCTCTAGCGGGGGGCCCCGCCAAGACCCAGTACTTC. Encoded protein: CASSDALAGGPAKTQYF.

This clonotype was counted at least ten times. The DNA of the CDR3 is TGTGCCAGCCGCAGCGGGGGGTCAGAGACCCAGTACTTC. This sequence encodes CASRSGGSETQYF. The chain uses TRBV6-2 or TRBV6-3 and TRBJ2-5; 9 bases are shared with TRBD2. Germline V gene lookup returns CDR1 MNHEY and CDR2 SVGEGT. Germline trimming cut 8 bases from V and 4 bases from J; bases unmatched to any gene: 5. This CDR3 is built from 13 residues.

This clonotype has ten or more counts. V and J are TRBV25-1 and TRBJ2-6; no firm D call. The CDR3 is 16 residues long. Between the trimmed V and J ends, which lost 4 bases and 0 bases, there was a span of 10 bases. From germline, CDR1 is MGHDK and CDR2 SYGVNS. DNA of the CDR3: TGTGCCAGCAGTGCCGCCGGTTACTCTGGGGCCAACGTCCTGACTTTC. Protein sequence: CASSAAGYSGANVLTF.

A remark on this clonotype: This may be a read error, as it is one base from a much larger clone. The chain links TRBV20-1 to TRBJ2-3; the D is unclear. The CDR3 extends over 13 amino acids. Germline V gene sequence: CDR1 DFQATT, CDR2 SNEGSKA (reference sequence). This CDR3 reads CTANLGSTDTQYF. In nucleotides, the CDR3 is TGCACTGCCAACCTTGGCTCCACAGATACGCAGTATTTT.

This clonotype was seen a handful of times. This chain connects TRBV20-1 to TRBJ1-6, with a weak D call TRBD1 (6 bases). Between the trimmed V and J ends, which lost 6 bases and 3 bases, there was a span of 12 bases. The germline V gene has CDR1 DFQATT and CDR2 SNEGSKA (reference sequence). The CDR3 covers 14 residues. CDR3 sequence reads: CSATQGGYNSPLHF. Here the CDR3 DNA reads TGCAGTGCCACACAGGGAGGCTATAATTCACCCCTCCACTTT.

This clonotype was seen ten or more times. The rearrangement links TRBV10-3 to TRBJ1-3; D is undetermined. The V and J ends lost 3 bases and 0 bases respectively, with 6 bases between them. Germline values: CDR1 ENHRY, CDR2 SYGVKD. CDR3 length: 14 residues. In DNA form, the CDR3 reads TGTGCCATCAGTGATTACATCTCTGGAAACACCATATATTTT. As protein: CAISDYISGNTIYF.

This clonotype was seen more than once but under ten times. CDR3: CASSTTTGTYTF. CDR3 bases: TGTGCCAGCAGTACGACGACAGGGACCTACACCTTC. The chain combines TRBV27 with TRBJ1-2; 7 bases are a match to TRBD1. The CDR3 runs 12 residues. Germline assignment: CDR1 MNHEY and CDR2 SMNVEV (reference sequence). The ends lost 5 bases at V and 10 bases at J; junction bases unmatched: 7.

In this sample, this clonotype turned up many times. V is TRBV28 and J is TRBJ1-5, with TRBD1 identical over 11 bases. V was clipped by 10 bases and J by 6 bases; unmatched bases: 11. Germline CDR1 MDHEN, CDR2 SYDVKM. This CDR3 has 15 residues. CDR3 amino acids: CATQSRTGGIQPQHF. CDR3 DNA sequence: TGTGCCACCCAGTCCCGGACAGGGGGCATTCAGCCCCAGCATTTT.

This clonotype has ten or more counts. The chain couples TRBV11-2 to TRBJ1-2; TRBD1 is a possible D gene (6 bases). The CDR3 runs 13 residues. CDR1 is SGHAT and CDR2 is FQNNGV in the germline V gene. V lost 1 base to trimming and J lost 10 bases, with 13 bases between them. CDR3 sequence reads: CASSLARGSDYTF. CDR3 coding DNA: TGTGCCAGCAGCTTAGCCAGGGGAAGCGACTACACCTTC.